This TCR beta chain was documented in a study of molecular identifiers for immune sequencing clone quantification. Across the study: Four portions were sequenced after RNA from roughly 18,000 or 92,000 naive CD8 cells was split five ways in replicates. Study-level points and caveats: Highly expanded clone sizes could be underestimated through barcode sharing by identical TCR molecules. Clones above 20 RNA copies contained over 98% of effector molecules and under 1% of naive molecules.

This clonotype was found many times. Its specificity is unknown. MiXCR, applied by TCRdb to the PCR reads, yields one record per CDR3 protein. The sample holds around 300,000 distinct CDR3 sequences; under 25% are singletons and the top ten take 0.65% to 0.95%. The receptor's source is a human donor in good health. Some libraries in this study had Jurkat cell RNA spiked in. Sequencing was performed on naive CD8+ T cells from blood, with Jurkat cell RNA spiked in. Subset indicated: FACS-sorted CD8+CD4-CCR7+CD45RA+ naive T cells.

In nucleotides, the CDR3 is TGCAGCGTCGTCTTAGAGCTTTCCTTCTTTGAGACCCAGTACTTC. It is translated as CSVVLELSFFETQYF. V gene TRBV29-1 combines with J gene TRBJ2-5; D is unclear. The length of the CDR3 is 15 residues. V was trimmed by 6 bases and J by 5 bases, leaving 22 bases between them. In germline, CDR1 is SQVTM, CDR2 ANQGSEA.